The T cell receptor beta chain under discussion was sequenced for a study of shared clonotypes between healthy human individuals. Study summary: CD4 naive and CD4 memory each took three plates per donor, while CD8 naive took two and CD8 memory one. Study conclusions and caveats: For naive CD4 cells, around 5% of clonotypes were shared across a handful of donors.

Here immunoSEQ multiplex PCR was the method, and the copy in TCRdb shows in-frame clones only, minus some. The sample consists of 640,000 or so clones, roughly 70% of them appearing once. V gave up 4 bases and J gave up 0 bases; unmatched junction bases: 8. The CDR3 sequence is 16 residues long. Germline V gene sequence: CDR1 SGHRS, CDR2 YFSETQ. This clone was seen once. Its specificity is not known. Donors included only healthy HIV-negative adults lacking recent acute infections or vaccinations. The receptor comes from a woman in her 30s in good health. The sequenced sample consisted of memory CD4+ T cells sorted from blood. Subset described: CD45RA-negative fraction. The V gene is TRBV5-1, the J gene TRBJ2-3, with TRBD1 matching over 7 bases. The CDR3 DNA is TGCGCCAGCAGCCTCGGGACAGATCCTAGCACAGATACGCAGTATTTT. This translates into CASSLGTDPSTDTQYF.